This entry concerns a single T cell receptor (beta chain). Other DNA sequences in the same sample also yield this CDR3. Profiled with immunoSEQ multiplex PCR; TCRdb holds only in-frame clones, not every one. The sample includes 200,000 to 250,000 clones, approximately 84% seen only once; the top ten take over 4.5%. The data were taken from a study of blood T cell repertoires in COVID-19. V shed 5 bases, J shed 5 bases, and the junction held 3 bases outside the gene matches. The CDR3 has 13 amino acids. The chain recombines TRBV12-3 or TRBV12-4 with TRBJ1-2; TRBD1 agrees at 9 bases. The sample comprised peripheral blood. The source is a man at least 80 years old with acute or convalescent COVID-19. CDR3 sequence reads: CASSTQGAYGYTF. The CDR3, as DNA: TGTGCCAGCAGTACACAGGGGGCGTATGGCTACACCTTC.